One and the same sample provided the 28 T cell receptor beta chains below, sequenced in a study of blood T cell repertoires in COVID-19 (TCRdb year 2020). The protocol used for the library was the immunoSEQ multiplex PCR assay. Entries here come from immuneACCESS through TCRdb and include only in-frame sequences with V and J called. Some clones fail to appear in such tables; in the studies checked, an unresolved V gene covers under half of the shortfall, and the cause of the remainder is unknown. Present in this sample are around 55,000 clones, roughly 90% of which were seen just once. The ten largest make up about 9.3% of the sample. The sequenced sample consisted of peripheral blood. These receptors came from a man aged 60 to 69 with active COVID-19.

The chain carries TRBV6-5 and TRBJ2-3, with 11 bases aligning to TRBD2. Germline CDR1 and CDR2: MNHEY and SVGAGI. The CDR3 runs to 14 residues. J gave up 3 bases and V 7 bases, and 3 bases lay outside the gene matches. CDR3 amino acids: CASTGTSGTDTQYF. As DNA, the CDR3 is TGTGCCAGCACTGGGACTAGCGGTACAGATACGCAGTATTTT.

The rearrangement joins TRBV3-1 (or the pseudogene TRBV3-2) to TRBJ2-1; 12 bases line up with TRBD2. This CDR3 has 16 residues. V was clipped by 0 bases and J by 8 bases; unmatched bases: 5. Germline-derived CDR1 and CDR2 are LGHDT and YNNKEL (reference sequence). The CDR3 spells CASSQDPTSGRHEQFF. The CDR3 nucleotides are TGTGCCAGCAGCCAAGACCCGACTAGCGGGAGACATGAGCAGTTCTTC.

This chain links TRBV5-1 with TRBJ2-3, with TRBD2 matching over 7 bases. There are 17 residues in the CDR3. Germline trimming cut 0 bases from V and 0 bases from J; bases unmatched to any gene: 7. Germline CDR1 is SGHRS and CDR2 is YFSETQ. As DNA, the CDR3 is TGCGCCAGCAGCTTGGCTTCTAGCGGATTTAGCACAGATACGCAGTATTTT. Protein product: CASSLASSGFSTDTQYF.

The chain joins TRBV20-1 to TRBJ2-5; D is unclear. The V end was cut by 2 bases, the J end by 5 bases, with 3 bases between. The CDR3 runs 10 residues. The germline V gene has CDR1 DFQATT and CDR2 SNEGSKA (reference sequence). This CDR3 reads CSARRETQYF. Written as DNA, the CDR3 is TGCAGTGCTAGACGGGAGACCCAGTACTTC.

The chain links TRBV5-4 to TRBJ1-2; TRBD1 agrees at 8 bases. Germline CDR1 and CDR2: SGHNT and YYREEE (reference sequence). There are 14 residues in the CDR3. J was trimmed by 3 bases and V by 4 bases; bases with no gene match: 5. CDR3 loop: CASSPPGGYYGYTF. The CDR3 bases are TGTGCCAGCAGCCCTCCAGGGGGCTACTATGGCTACACCTTC.

This clone was detected only a few times. V is TRBV27 and J is TRBJ1-2; no firm D call. Trimming left V 4 bases short and J 2 bases short, with 11 bases between. The CDR3 is 14 residues long. Germline V gene data show CDR1 as MNHEY and CDR2 as SMNVEV (reference sequence). Here the CDR3 reads CASSSRPGNYGYTF. Written as DNA, the CDR3 is TGTGCCAGCAGTTCTAGACCCGGAAACTATGGCTACACCTTC.

The V and J genes are TRBV7-8 and TRBJ2-1; 7 bases agree with TRBD2. The length of the CDR3 is 12 residues. V trimming: 5 bases; J trimming: 9 bases; junction bases outside the gene matches: 4. The germline gives CDR1 SGHVS, CDR2 FQNEAQ. DNA for the CDR3: TGTGCCAGCAGCCCATTAGCGGGTGAGCAGTTCTTC. It is translated as CASSPLAGEQFF.

This clone was picked up one time. The rearrangement links TRBV10-1 to TRBJ2-2; TRBD2 matches 8 bases. CDR1 is WNHNN, CDR2 SYGVQD, per germline (reference sequence). Germline trimming cut 7 bases from V and 5 bases from J; bases unmatched to any gene: 6. CDR3 length equals 14 residues. The CDR3 nucleotides are TGCGCCAGCACTGACGGGAGGGGTACCGGGGAGCTGTTTTTT. Amino acids: CASTDGRGTGELFF.

The chain uses TRBV5-5 and TRBJ2-7; 10 nucleotides agree with TRBD2. Germline-derived CDR1 and CDR2 are SGHKS and YYEKEE (reference sequence). CDR3 length: 15 residues. V was pared by 1 base and J by 3 bases, with 4 bases of the junction left unmatched. CDR3 DNA sequence: TGTGCCAGCAGCTTGACTAGCGGGACAATCTACGAGCAGTACTTC. This gives the protein CASSLTSGTIYEQYF.

The chain combines TRBV3-1 (or the pseudogene TRBV3-2) with TRBJ2-3; 9 bases agree with TRBD2. This CDR3 is built from 20 residues. CDR1 LGHDT and CDR2 YNNKEL come from the germline V gene (reference sequence). V lost 1 base to trimming and J lost 5 bases; unmatched junction nucleotides: 19. The CDR3 is CASSQGAGVRGGRVGDTQYF. As DNA, the CDR3 is TGTGCCAGCAGCCAAGGCGCCGGTGTTAGAGGCGGGAGGGTTGGAGATACGCAGTATTTT.

This chain links TRBV7-7 with TRBJ2-1, with 7 bases identical to TRBD2. V gave up 5 bases and J gave up 7 bases; unmatched junction bases: 11. The CDR3 runs 15 residues. Germline V CDR1 and CDR2: SSHAT, FNYEAQ (reference sequence). Here the CDR3 DNA reads TGTGCCAGCAGCCCCGGACTAGGGGCGGGTAATGAGCAGTTCTTC. Residues: CASSPGLGAGNEQFF.

The chain carries TRBV11-2 and TRBJ2-2; maybe TRBD2 (6 bases). Germline CDR1 and CDR2: SGHAT and FQNNGV. V was clipped by 3 bases and J by 7 bases, with 15 bases between them. This CDR3 contains 15 residues. Written as DNA, the CDR3 is TGTGCCAGCAGCTTCCGGGACTTACCCTACGGGGAGCTGTTTTTT. Translating it yields CASSFRDLPYGELFF.

The chain uses TRBV6-5 and TRBJ2-2, with D possibly TRBD1 on 5 matching bases. Trimming removed 6 bases from V and 1 base from J, with 6 bases in between. The CDR3 loop spans 13 amino acids. Germline-derived CDR1 and CDR2 are MNHEY and SVGAGI. The CDR3 here is CASRDRNTGELFF. The CDR3 DNA reads TGTGCCAGCAGAGACAGGAACACCGGGGAGCTGTTTTTT.

This chain uses TRBV19 with TRBJ1-5; 7 nucleotides agree with TRBD1. The CDR3 has 14 amino acids. V lost 10 bases, J lost 0 bases, and 6 bases stayed unmatched. The germline V gene encodes CDR1 LNHDA and CDR2 SQIVND (reference sequence). This chain's CDR3 is CATHRGDSNQPQHF. The DNA of the CDR3 is TGTGCCACCCACAGGGGCGATAGCAATCAGCCCCAGCATTTT.

The rearrangement links TRBV5-1 to TRBJ2-5; D gene unclear. V gave up 5 bases and J gave up 1 base, with 3 bases separating them. The V gene's germline CDR1 is SGHRS and CDR2 YFSETQ. This CDR3 spans 11 amino acids. In DNA, the CDR3 is TGCGCCAGCAGACTCCAAGAGACCCAGTACTTC. It specifies CASRLQETQYF. The variable domain in full, with the rest retrieved from reference TRBV5-1 and TRBJ2-5, is KAGVTQTPRYLIKTRGQQVTLSCSPISGHRSVSWYQQTPGQGLQFLFEYFSETQRNKGNFPGRFSGRQFSNSRSEMNVSTLELGDSALYLCASRLQETQYFGPGTRLLVL.

CDR3 loop: CASSPNAARGLETQYF. CDR3 DNA sequence: TGTGCCAGCTCACCAAACGCGGCCAGGGGGCTAGAGACCCAGTACTTC. The gene calls are TRBV18 and TRBJ2-5, with 8 bases that match TRBD1. After removal of 2 bases from V and 4 bases from J, the junction contained 9 bases not matched to a gene. In germline, CDR1 is KGHSH, CDR2 LQKENI. CDR3 length equals 16 residues.

V usage is TRBV21-1 and J usage is TRBJ1-5; the table's D call, TRBD1, was not checked against the DNA. TRBV21-1 is flagged as a pseudogene. The length of the CDR3 is 19 residues. This CDR3 is CASSKVDTGQNYSNQPQHF. Written as DNA, the CDR3 is TGTGCCAGCAGCAAAGTAGACACGGGACAGAATTATAGCAATCAGCCCCAGCATTTT.

This rearrangement joins TRBV4-2 to TRBJ1-2; the D is unclear. Germline lookup yields CDR1 LGHNA and CDR2 YNFKEQ. The V end was cut by 0 bases, the J end by 5 bases, with 4 bases between. This CDR3 is built from 12 residues. CDR3 in amino acids: CASSQDRYGYTF. CDR3 in DNA: TGTGCCAGCAGCCAAGACAGATATGGCTACACCTTC.

V usage is TRBV19 and J usage is TRBJ2-2; 9 nucleotides line up with TRBD1. Germline V lookup: CDR1 LNHDA, CDR2 SQIVND (reference sequence). With V trimmed by 7 bases and J by 3 bases, 3 bases remained unmatched. The CDR3 covers 14 residues. As DNA, the CDR3 is TGTGCCAGTAATACAGGGGGCCACACCGGGGAGCTGTTTTTT. It yields the protein CASNTGGHTGELFF.

V is TRBV5-5 and J is TRBJ2-7; 10 positions agree with TRBD1. The V gene's germline CDR1 is SGHKS and CDR2 YYEKEE (reference sequence). CDR3 size: 15 residues. J was trimmed by 2 bases and V by 4 bases; bases with no gene match: 6. The CDR3 protein is CASSPGTGDPYEQYF. DNA for the CDR3: TGTGCCAGCAGCCCCGGGACAGGGGACCCCTACGAGCAGTACTTC.

The rearrangement links TRBV7-9 to TRBJ2-7, with 12 bases fitting TRBD2. Trimming cost V 4 bases and J 0 bases; bases outside gene matches: 1. This CDR3 comprises 15 residues. Germline CDR1 SEHNR, CDR2 FQNEAQ (reference sequence). The CDR3 DNA sequence: TGTGCCAGCAGCTCTAGCGGGAGGGCCTCCTACGAGCAGTACTTC. Its translation: CASSSSGRASYEQYF.

The chain has TRBV5-6 and TRBJ1-2, with 8 bases identical to TRBD1. Looked up from germline, CDR1 is SGHDT and CDR2 is YYEEEE. Germline trimming cut 4 bases from V and 3 bases from J; bases unmatched to any gene: 2. The CDR3 is 13 amino acids. The DNA for the CDR3 is TGTGCCAGCAGCCCGGGACAGGACTATGGCTACACCTTC. Amino acids: CASSPGQDYGYTF.

The V and J genes are TRBV29-1 and TRBJ1-1; tentatively, D is TRBD1 (6 bases). Trimming shortened V by 4 bases and J by 5 bases, and 14 bases separated the two germline ends. The germline V gene has CDR1 SQVTM and CDR2 ANQGSEA. The CDR3 has 13 residues. Here the CDR3 DNA reads TGCAGCGTTGCGGACAGAAGAGGGACTGAAGCTTTCTTT. As protein: CSVADRRGTEAFF.

This clone came up once. This chain's CDR3 is CASSLFSGGGYNEQFF. The DNA of the CDR3 is TGTGCCAGCAGTTTATTTTCAGGGGGCGGCTACAATGAGCAGTTCTTC. The J gene is TRBJ2-1, the V gene TRBV27; 8 bases line up with TRBD1. Germline trimming cut 1 base from V and 3 bases from J; bases unmatched to any gene: 5. The CDR3 covers 16 residues. Looked up from germline, CDR1 is MNHEY and CDR2 is SMNVEV (reference sequence).

The rearrangement links TRBV3-1 (or the pseudogene TRBV3-2) to TRBJ2-3, with TRBD1 matching 7 bases. CDR1 is LGHDT and CDR2 is YNNKEL in the germline V gene (reference sequence). The J segment lost 2 bases and the V segment lost 5 bases, leaving 7 bases of the junction unmatched. CDR3 length equals 15 residues. This CDR3 is CASSTGADFTDTQYF. The CDR3 DNA is TGTGCCAGCAGCACAGGGGCCGATTTCACAGATACGCAGTATTTT.

This rearrangement joins TRBV27 to TRBJ2-7, with TRBD2 identical over 11 bases. Per the germline V gene, CDR1 is MNHEY and CDR2 is SMNVEV (reference sequence). J gave up 5 bases and V 5 bases, and 5 bases lay outside the gene matches. The CDR3 runs 14 residues. The CDR3 nucleotides are TGTGCCAGCAGTCACGGACTAGCGGGCCACGAGCAGTACTTC. This sequence encodes CASSHGLAGHEQYF.

The rearrangement joins TRBV5-8 to TRBJ2-1; weak D call: TRBD2 (7 bases). The CDR3 runs to 16 residues. With 3 bases removed from V and 6 bases from J, the gap between germline ends came to 19 bases. The germline V gene encodes CDR1 SGHTS and CDR2 YDEGEE. CDR3 sequence reads: CASSSVWGREPNEQFF. CDR3 in DNA: TGTGCCAGCAGCTCCGTGTGGGGGCGGGAGCCCAATGAGCAGTTCTTC.

This clone was found a few times. The rearrangement uses TRBV2 and TRBJ1-1; D remains unclear. Trimming cost V 7 bases and J 2 bases, with 11 bases left between them. CDR1 and CDR2 (germline): SNHLY, FYNNEI. The CDR3 consists of 13 residues. The CDR3 loop is CASTLGLNTEAFF. For the CDR3, the DNA is TGTGCCAGCACATTGGGCTTAAACACTGAAGCTTTCTTT.